The rows below give T cell receptor beta chains drawn from one sample of a study of shared clonotypes between healthy human individuals. Libraries were prepared by immunoSEQ multiplex PCR; TCRdb keeps only in-frame clonotypes and omits some of them. This sample yields over a million clones, of which approximately 98% are seen a single time; roughly 0.45% belongs to the top ten. Material: naive CD4+ T cells sorted from blood. The receptors were gathered from a young man in good health. Each CDR3 is given with its conserved first and last residue. Fields, in order: CDR3 protein, V gene, J gene.

CDR3aa: CASSLRREGQYF
v_gene: TRBV28
j_gene: TRBJ2-5

CDR3aa: CASIEGRGEGYTF
v_gene: TRBV2
j_gene: TRBJ1-2

CDR3aa: CATSRSSGLQETQYF
v_gene: TRBV15
j_gene: TRBJ2-5

CDR3aa: CASSLKDSTEAFF
v_gene: TRBV11-2
j_gene: TRBJ1-1

CDR3aa: CASGTGSPEQYF
v_gene: TRBV5-1
j_gene: TRBJ2-7

CDR3aa: CASSLLANNEQFF
v_gene: TRBV5-1
j_gene: TRBJ2-1

CDR3aa: CASSLTGIDKNIQYF
v_gene: TRBV28
j_gene: TRBJ2-4

CDR3aa: CASVTGLGNIQYF
v_gene: TRBV30
j_gene: TRBJ2-4

CDR3aa: CASRGTGGVYEQYF
v_gene: TRBV27
j_gene: NA

CDR3aa: CARGFTDTQYF
v_gene: TRBV2
j_gene: TRBJ2-3

CDR3aa: CASSPGLAGADTQYF
v_gene: TRBV18
j_gene: TRBJ2-3

CDR3aa: CASSENGLAVQFF
v_gene: TRBV2
j_gene: TRBJ2-1

CDR3aa: CASRPDRGRNTIYF
v_gene: TRBV7-9
j_gene: TRBJ1-3

CDR3aa: CATSRDQGPNTGELFF
v_gene: TRBV15
j_gene: TRBJ2-2

CDR3aa: CASSPHENQPQHF
v_gene: TRBV18
j_gene: TRBJ1-5

CDR3aa: CASSVGTGGGGANVLTF
v_gene: TRBV9
j_gene: TRBJ2-6

CDR3aa: CASSLPGQGVGNEQFF
v_gene: TRBV18
j_gene: TRBJ2-1